In its sample, the clone carrying this TCR beta chain was seen a few times. The antigen is unknown. The CDR3 goes on 3 residues after the read ends, and that part is filled in from the germline J gene. TCRdb's copy holds only in-frame clones and misses some; the assay was immunoSEQ multiplex PCR. Observed in the sample are 25,000 to 30,000 clones, none of them singletons. The entry originates in a study of T cell clonality in common variable immunodeficiency. Reduced serum IgG, IgA and/or IgM plus specific antibody deficiency defined CVID. The CVID group had some 15 females and about 30 males, mean age around 40. The V gene end was trimmed by 4 bases and the J gene end by 8 bases; junction bases not matched to a gene: 9. CDR1 and CDR2 from the germline V gene are SGHVS and FNYEAQ. The CDR3 loop spans 16 amino acids. Whole-study results and caveats: Common variable immunodeficiency TCR beta sequences reportedly had fewer deletions and N-nucleotide insertions.

The sample consisted of peripheral blood mononuclear cells. This receptor was obtained from a human donor with common variable immunodeficiency. V gene TRBV7-6 combines with J gene TRBJ2-1; 12 bases match TRBD2. CDR3 DNA, as far as it was read: TGTGCCAGCAGCTCCCTGACTAGCGGGAGTGGTTATGAG. This translates into CASSSLTSGSGYE. The full CDR3 protein reads CASSSLTSGSGYEQFF.